Following are 32 T cell receptor beta chains from one sample sequenced in a study of tumor and adjacent non-tumor tissue in lung cancer. The template was RNA from unsorted bulk tissue. The normal lung tissue was taken more than 3 cm from the tumor edge. The library came from three nested PCR rounds adapted from ARM-PCR protocols. Each CDR3 protein is one row after TCRdb ran MiXCR on the multiplex PCR reads. The sample yields almost 75,000 distinct CDR3 sequences, less than 75% seen once. What was sequenced was distant non-tumor lung tissue. The origin of the receptors is a woman aged 50 to 65 with non-small cell lung cancer.

Concerning this clonotype itself: Without the conserved terminal phenylalanine or tryptophan, this CDR3 likely stems from a read error. The limits of the CDR3 on the DNA are not certain, so only TCRdb's listed CDR3 is given. The J gene is TRBJ1-1, the V gene TRBV20-1. Germline CDR1 DFQATT, CDR2 SNEGSKA (reference sequence). The CDR3 has 13 amino acids, counting both end residues. CDR3 loop: CSARQPLNTEAFS.

Worth noting for this clonotype: A read error may explain this, as a much larger clone is one base away. The J gene is TRBJ2-7, the V gene TRBV5-4; 8 bases are a match to TRBD1. CDR3 length: 13 residues. Per the germline V gene, CDR1 is SGHNT and CDR2 is YYREEE (reference sequence). V was pared by 5 bases and J by 6 bases, with 7 bases of the junction left unmatched. CDR3 coding DNA: TGTGCCAGCAGGCTACAGGGGGAGCTCGAGCAGTACTTC. Residues: CASRLQGELEQYF.

Only one count was recorded for this clonotype. Given the absence of the conserved phenylalanine or tryptophan at the CDR3 end, a read error is likely. This sequence joins TRBV29-1 and TRBJ2-1; D uncertain. The CDR3 length is 12 residues. V was clipped by 0 bases and J by 3 bases, with 3 bases between them. Germline V gene lookup returns CDR1 SQVTM and CDR2 ANQGSEA. The CDR3 nucleotides are TGCAGCGTTGAAGATATCTACAATGAGCAGTTCTCC. It codes for CSVEDIYNEQFS.

The sample holds one count of this clonotype. A much larger clonotype is one base distant, so this may be a read error. The genes are TRBV20-1 and TRBJ2-5, with 8 bases aligning to TRBD1. Germline V CDR1 and CDR2: DFQATT, SNEGSKA (reference sequence). V was pared by 7 bases and J by 5 bases, with 6 bases of the junction left unmatched. The CDR3 consists of 12 residues. CDR3 DNA: TGCAGTGTCCAAGACAGGGGTGAGACCCAGTACTTC. It specifies CSVQDRGETQYF.

In its sample, this clonotype was seen once. A junction end diverges from the germline sequence, so it may reflect a read error. This chain uses TRBV5-6 with TRBJ2-6; no firm D call. Germline V gives CDR1 SGHDT, CDR2 YYEEEE. The CDR3 length is 14 residues. CDR3 protein: CTSSLFAGANVLTF. The CDR3, as DNA: TGTACCAGCAGTTTATTTGCTGGGGCCAACGTCCTGACTTTC.

In regard to this clonotype: A read error may produce the germline difference seen at one junction end. V is TRBV10-3 and J is TRBJ2-1; D uncertain. Germline CDR1 is ENHRY and CDR2 is SYGVKD. This CDR3 has 12 residues. The CDR3 DNA reads TGTGCCATCAGCGAGTTGATGGATAAGCAGTTCTTC. Residues: CAISELMDKQFF.

On this clonotype itself: A much larger clone differs from this one at a single base, so this may be a read error. The rearrangement links TRBV4-1 to TRBJ2-1; TRBD2 aligns across 7 bases. The CDR3 spans 15 residues. Germline assignment: CDR1 MGHRA and CDR2 YSYEKL. Written as DNA, the CDR3 is TGCGCCAACAGCCAAGGGTTAGCGGGTTATGATGAGCAGTTCTTC. Translation: CANSQGLAGYDEQFF.

This clonotype appeared many times. The chain employs TRBV20-1 and TRBJ1-2, with TRBD1 matching over 12 bases. Losses at the gene ends were 6 bases for V and 7 bases for J; bases not matched to a gene: 6. The CDR3 extends over 13 amino acids. The germline V gene has CDR1 DFQATT and CDR2 SNEGSKA (reference sequence). The CDR3 nucleotides are TGCAGTGCGGAACAGGGACAGGGGGCTGGCTACACCTTC. Amino acids: CSAEQGQGAGYTF.

This clonotype was counted a few times. A much larger clone differs by one base, so this may be a read error. CDR3 protein: CASCSAGGLTDTQYF. CDR3 DNA: TGTGCCAGCTGCTCAGCGGGAGGTCTCACAGATACGCAGTATTTT. The V and J genes are TRBV5-5 and TRBJ2-3; 9 nucleotides match TRBD2. Per germline, CDR1 SGHKS and CDR2 YYEKEE (reference sequence). The CDR3 extends over 15 amino acids. Unmatched junction bases numbered 8, after V lost 7 bases and J lost 2 bases.

This clonotype was seen only a few times. J is TRBJ2-1 and V is TRBV13; 9 bases map to TRBD2. Germline CDR1 reads PRHDT; CDR2 reads FYEKMQ (reference sequence). This CDR3 is built from 17 residues. The V gene end was trimmed by 2 bases and the J gene end by 6 bases; junction bases not matched to a gene: 11. CDR3 in DNA: TGTGCCAGCAGCTTAAATCGCGGGAGGGCAGAAACCAATGAGCAGTTCTTC. It yields the protein CASSLNRGRAETNEQFF.

A note on this clonotype: A much more abundant neighbour one base away suggests this may be a read error. J is TRBJ1-1 and V is TRBV28; the D is unclear. The CDR3 is 15 residues long. Germline lookup yields CDR1 MDHEN and CDR2 SYDVKM. The CDR3 region is CASSLEAGPRTESFF. DNA for the CDR3: TGTGCCAGCAGTTTAGAGGCTGGTCCGCGCACTGAATCTTTCTTT.

This clonotype is classed as medium-sized. The gene calls are TRBV11-2 and TRBJ2-1; D unresolved. The CDR3 consists of 16 residues. The ends were cut back, 5 bases at V and 6 bases at J, with 20 bases in the middle. Germline-derived CDR1 and CDR2 are SGHAT and FQNNGV. The CDR3 reads CASSIYTSYAPNEQFF. The CDR3 region has the DNA TGTGCCAGCAGCATATACACCAGCTATGCCCCCAATGAGCAGTTCTTC. Using reference TRBV11-2 and TRBJ2-1 for the parts outside the CDR3, the full variable domain is EAGVAQSPRYKIIEKRQSVAFWCNPISGHATLYWYQQILGQGPKLLIQFQNNGVVDDSQLPKDRFSAERLKGVDSTLKIQPAKLEDSAVYLCASSIYTSYAPNEQFFGPGTRLTVL.

The chain uses TRBV5-5 and TRBJ2-6; D gene unclear. The V end was cut by 6 bases, the J end by 0 bases, with 10 bases between. CDR1 is SGHKS and CDR2 is YYEKEE in the germline V gene (reference sequence). CDR3 size: 15 residues. The CDR3 spells CASNTPASGANVLTF. The CDR3 DNA reads TGTGCCAGCAACACTCCTGCCTCTGGGGCCAACGTCCTGACTTTC.

This clonotype was seen many times. The chain has TRBV29-1 and TRBJ2-1; D possibly corresponds to TRBD2 (6 bases). Germline-derived CDR1 and CDR2 are SQVTM and ANQGSEA. The CDR3 is 11 amino acids. V lost 2 bases to trimming and J lost 10 bases, with 9 bases between them. DNA for the CDR3: TGCAGCGTTGAACGGGCGGGAGAGCAGTTCTTC. This translates into CSVERAGEQFF.

Comments on this clonotype: An end of the junction does not agree with germline; a read error may underlie this. The genes are TRBV6-6 and TRBJ1-1; the D is unclear. The CDR3 has 14 residues. Germline CDR1 and CDR2: MNHNY and SVGAGI (reference sequence). The CDR3 DNA is TGTGCAAGCAGTTACCAGGTTTCCGGATCTGAAGCTTTCTTT. The encoded protein is CASSYQVSGSEAFF.

Concerning this clonotype itself: A read error may account for a junction end that differs from germline. This chain connects TRBV11-1 to TRBJ1-1, with D possibly matching TRBD1 (5 bases). In germline, CDR1 is SGHAT, CDR2 FQDESV (reference sequence). CDR3 size: 13 residues. For the CDR3, the DNA is TGCGCCTGCATGGACGGGGACGACACTGAAGCTTCCTTT. Amino acids: CACMDGDDTEASF.

This clonotype has at least ten counts. The gene calls are TRBV29-1 and TRBJ1-5; the D gene is possibly TRBD1 (5 bases). The V gene lost 1 base and the J gene lost 11 bases, with 9 bases spanning the gap. The CDR3 loop spans 11 amino acids. Per germline, CDR1 SQVTM and CDR2 ANQGSEA. The CDR3 reads CSVEVDMTQHF. The DNA of the CDR3 is TGCAGCGTTGAAGTGGACATGACCCAGCATTTT.

In regard to this clonotype: A much more abundant neighbour one base away suggests this may be a read error. The chain is built from TRBV5-1 and TRBJ1-1; a weak D match, TRBD1 (5 bases). The CDR3 sequence is 13 residues long. The germline V gene has CDR1 SGHRS and CDR2 YFSETQ. This CDR3 is CASGLTGTADAFF. CDR3 nucleotides: TGCGCCAGCGGCTTGACCGGGACGGCGGATGCTTTCTTT.

Remarks on this clonotype: Compared with germline, one end of the junction differs, possibly owing to a read error. The chain links TRBV20-1 to TRBJ2-2, with D tentatively TRBD1 or TRBD2 (5 bases each). CDR3 length: 14 residues. Per the germline V gene, CDR1 is DFQATT and CDR2 is SNEGSKA (reference sequence). CDR3 loop: CSARGQGLAGELCF. For the CDR3, the DNA is TGCAGTGCTAGAGGTCAGGGTTTGGCCGGGGAGCTGTGTTTT.

The V call is TRBV6-2 or TRBV6-3, the J call TRBJ1-2; the D gene is possibly TRBD1 (6 bases). Germline CDR1 and CDR2: MNHEY and SVGEGT. Trimming took off 4 bases at V and 9 bases at J, with 15 bases between the two ends. The CDR3 totals 13 residues. The CDR3 DNA sequence: TGTGCCAGCAGTTCACAGGGTATGAATCGCTACACCTTC. It codes for CASSSQGMNRYTF.

On this clonotype: A much more abundant neighbour one base away suggests this may be a read error. The CDR3 nucleotides are TGTGCCATCAGTGTCCCAGCGGGAAACACAGATACGCAGTATTTT. Amino acids: CAISVPAGNTDTQYF. This chain uses TRBV10-3 with TRBJ2-3; 7 nucleotides line up with TRBD2. This CDR3 contains 15 residues. CDR1 is ENHRY and CDR2 is SYGVKD in the germline V gene. J gave up 2 bases and V 4 bases, and 6 bases lay outside the gene matches.

Note on this clonotype: The junction and the germline gene differ at one end; a read error may be behind it. V and J are TRBV4-1 and TRBJ2-1; TRBD2 aligns across 10 bases. This CDR3 spans 15 amino acids. In germline, CDR1 is MGHRA, CDR2 YSYEKL. The CDR3 spells CTSSQGTSDYNEQFF. For the CDR3, the DNA is TGCACCAGCAGCCAAGGGACTAGCGATTACAATGAGCAGTTTTTC.

Regarding this clonotype: This CDR3 fails to terminate in the conserved phenylalanine or tryptophan, so it likely reflects a read error. V is TRBV11-2 and J is TRBJ2-7, with a tentative D call TRBD2 (6 bases). The CDR3 consists of 15 residues. Trimming pared 7 bases from V and 8 bases from J, leaving 24 bases between. Germline V gene data show CDR1 as SGHAT and CDR2 as FQNNGV. CDR3 sequence: CASTDGAGTDGQQYL. In nucleotides, the CDR3 is TGTGCCAGCACAGATGGGGCGGGAACCGATGGGCAGCAGTACTTA.

This clonotype was seen ten or more times. This chain joins TRBV24-1 and TRBJ2-1; maybe TRBD2 (6 bases). The V end was cut by 0 bases, the J end by 12 bases, with 8 bases between. Germline V gene sequence: CDR1 KGHDR, CDR2 SFDVKD. The CDR3 consists of 12 residues. The CDR3 DNA follows: TGTGCCACCAGTGATTTGCAGCGGGCGCAGTTCTTC. It is translated as CATSDLQRAQFF.

As regards this clonotype: Germline is not matched at one junction end, which may reflect a read error. V usage is TRBV20-1 and J usage is TRBJ1-5; D unresolved. Per the germline V gene, CDR1 is DFQATT and CDR2 is SNEGSKA (reference sequence). This CDR3 is built from 13 residues. CDR3 nucleotides: TGCAGTGTCCCATCGGCCGGCAATAAGCCCCAGCATTTT. It encodes CSVPSAGNKPQHF.

This rearrangement joins TRBV5-1 to TRBJ2-5, with D perhaps matching TRBD1 or TRBD2 (5 bases each). From germline, CDR1 is SGHRS and CDR2 YFSETQ. V dropped 4 bases and J dropped 5 bases, with 15 bases sitting between them. The CDR3 is 14 amino acids. This CDR3 reads CASSPGTQVETQYF. CDR3 DNA sequence: TGCGCCAGCAGCCCGGGAACACAGGTGGAGACCCAGTACTTC.

As regards this clonotype: A much bigger clone sits one base away, suggesting this may be a read error. This CDR3 fails to terminate in the conserved phenylalanine or tryptophan, so it likely reflects a read error. The rearrangement uses TRBV7-9 and TRBJ2-7; 8 bases are shared with TRBD2. CDR1 is SEHNR and CDR2 is FQNEAQ in the germline V gene (reference sequence). This CDR3 contains 15 residues. V shed 1 base, J shed 3 bases, and the junction held 5 bases outside the gene matches. The CDR3 region is CASSLGGGLVYEQYL. CDR3 in DNA: TGTGCCAGCAGCTTAGGCGGGGGACTAGTCTACGAGCAGTACCTC.

The count of this clonotype is one. At one boundary the junction diverges from the germline segment, which might be a read error. The chain joins TRBV29-1 to TRBJ2-7, with 9 nucleotides matching TRBD2. The CDR3 totals 12 residues. Per germline, CDR1 SQVTM and CDR2 ANQGSEA. Here the CDR3 reads CSALAGSYGQHF. The CDR3 bases are TGCAGCGCCCTAGCGGGGTCCTACGGGCAGCACTTC.

Comment on this clonotype: A much bigger clone sits one base away, suggesting this may be a read error. The chain links TRBV4-1 to TRBJ2-7, with 7 nucleotides matching TRBD1. CDR1 is MGHRA, CDR2 YSYEKL, per germline. The trim removed 4 bases at V and 1 base at J, leaving 7 bases unmatched. This CDR3 is 15 amino acids long. The CDR3 DNA follows: TGCGCCAGCAGCCGAACAAGGGGGCAGTCCTACGAGCAGTACTTC. Protein sequence: CASSRTRGQSYEQYF.

To note about this clonotype: A much bigger clone sits one base away, suggesting this may be a read error. The chain links TRBV5-6 to TRBJ2-5; a weak D match, TRBD2 (5 bases). Germline assignment: CDR1 SGHDT and CDR2 YYEEEE. This CDR3 is 16 amino acids long. The chain's CDR3 is CPSSLAGGARLETQYF. DNA of the CDR3: TGTCCCAGCAGCTTGGCCGGAGGCGCGCGGCTAGAGACCCAGTACTTC.

In DNA form, the CDR3 reads TGCGCCAATAGCCAAATTAGCGGGAGCACAGATACGCAGTATTTT. Residues: CANSQISGSTDTQYF. This rearrangement joins TRBV4-1 to TRBJ2-3; 7 bases are a match to TRBD2. V trimming: 10 bases; J trimming: 0 bases; junction bases outside the gene matches: 10. The CDR3 covers 15 residues. The germline V gene has CDR1 MGHRA and CDR2 YSYEKL.

The chain has TRBV5-6 and TRBJ2-1, with 8 bases matching TRBD2. This CDR3 has 14 residues. The germline gives CDR1 SGHDT, CDR2 YYEEEE. V lost 3 bases, J lost 3 bases, and 2 bases stayed unmatched. CDR3 nucleotides: TGTGCCAGCAGCTGGACTAGCTTCTACAATGAGCAGTTCTTC. Translation gives CASSWTSFYNEQFF.